Following are 23 T cell receptor beta chains from one sample sequenced in a study of blood T cell repertoires in COVID-19. Profiled with immunoSEQ multiplex PCR; TCRdb holds only in-frame clones, not every one. The sample comprises approximately 200,000 clones, around 84% of which are singletons, and approximately 18% rests with the top ten. Sequencing used PBMCs or T cells enriched from blood (not recorded which). These receptor sequences come from a man aged 35-49 years who had recovered from COVID-19.

The gene calls are TRBV5-5 and TRBJ2-1; D is uncertain. Trimming stripped 3 bases from V and 9 bases from J, with 7 bases between. The CDR3 loop spans 11 amino acids. Germline CDR1 is SGHKS and CDR2 is YYEKEE (reference sequence). This chain's CDR3 is CASSSNIEQFF. As DNA, the CDR3 is TGTGCCAGCAGCTCGAACATTGAGCAGTTCTTC.

This chain connects TRBV5-1 to TRBJ2-3, with 9 bases identical to TRBD2. V shed 0 bases and J 2 bases; nucleotides not matched to a gene: 7. Looked up from germline, CDR1 is SGHRS and CDR2 is YFSETQ. CDR3 length equals 17 residues. CDR3 sequence (DNA): TGCGCCAGCAGCTTGGGACTAGCGGAAGGTCCCACAGATACGCAGTATTTT. Translating it yields CASSLGLAEGPTDTQYF.

This chain joins TRBV11-2 and TRBJ2-5; D might be TRBD1 (5 bases). This CDR3 is built from 14 residues. Trimming removed 5 bases at V and 4 bases at J, with 14 bases between. Germline CDR1 reads SGHAT; CDR2 reads FQNNGV. The chain's CDR3 is CASSPTARGETQYF. The CDR3 region has the DNA TGTGCCAGCAGCCCCACGGCTAGGGGAGAGACCCAGTACTTC. Looking up the rest from reference TRBV11-2 and TRBJ2-5 gives the full variable domain: EAGVAQSPRYKIIEKRQSVAFWCNPISGHATLYWYQQILGQGPKLLIQFQNNGVVDDSQLPKDRFSAERLKGVDSTLKIQPAKLEDSAVYLCASSPTARGETQYFGPGTRLLVL.

The chain is built from TRBV25-1 and TRBJ1-1; D is undetermined. The CDR3 loop spans 13 amino acids. Trimming took 4 bases from V and 2 from J, leaving 8 bases between them. CDR1 and CDR2 (germline): MGHDK, SYGVNS. The CDR3 coding sequence is TGTGCCAGCAGTGGGGCCTCAAACACTGAAGCTTTCTTT. Translated, it gives CASSGASNTEAFF.

The chain has TRBV3-1 (or the pseudogene TRBV3-2) and TRBJ2-5, with TRBD1 matching over 8 bases. Germline CDR1 LGHDT, CDR2 YNNKEL (reference sequence). With 4 bases clipped from V and 8 bases from J, the junction kept 6 bases outside the gene matches. CDR3 length: 13 amino acids. Here the CDR3 reads CASSLQGAGTQYF. The CDR3 DNA reads TGTGCCAGCAGCCTCCAGGGGGCAGGAACCCAGTACTTC.

This sequence joins TRBV5-4 and TRBJ1-1; TRBD1 is a possible D gene (6 bases). V was pared by 0 bases and J by 1 base, with 13 bases between. Germline V gene lookup returns CDR1 SGHNT and CDR2 YYREEE (reference sequence). The CDR3 is 16 amino acids. The CDR3 nucleotides read TGTGCCAGCAGCTTGGTGGGAGGGGGAGCGAACACTGAAGCTTTCTTT. This translates into CASSLVGGGANTEAFF. The full variable domain, with the rest looked up from reference TRBV5-4 and TRBJ1-1, is ETGVTQSPTHLIKTRGQQVTLRCSSQSGHNTVSWYQQALGQGPQFIFQYYREEENGRGNFPPRFSGLQFPNYSSELNVNALELDDSALYLCASSLVGGGANTEAFFGQGTRLTVV.

The chain recombines TRBV28 with TRBJ2-5; D call uncertain. The CDR3 is made up of 12 amino acids. The V end was cut by 2 bases, the J end by 6 bases, with 7 bases between. Germline lookup yields CDR1 MDHEN and CDR2 SYDVKM. CDR3 bases: TGTGCCAGCAGTTTAAAAGCACAGACCCAGTACTTC. Its protein is CASSLKAQTQYF.

The rearrangement joins TRBV12-3 or TRBV12-4 to TRBJ2-7; no clear D gene. V was trimmed by 6 bases and J by 3 bases, leaving 9 bases between them. The CDR3 length is 12 residues. CDR3 in DNA: TGTGCCAGCAGCCTCTCCGTCTACGAGCAGTACTTC. As protein: CASSLSVYEQYF.

The chain has TRBV19 and TRBJ2-7, with 9 bases that match TRBD1. CDR1 is LNHDA and CDR2 is SQIVND in the germline V gene (reference sequence). This CDR3 region has 15 residues. Trimming took 3 bases from V and 5 from J; bases not matched to a gene: 8. In nucleotides, the CDR3 is TGTGCCAGTAGTATCCGGGACAGGGTCCTTGACGAGCAGTACTTC. Translation gives CASSIRDRVLDEQYF.

The V and J genes are TRBV11-3 and TRBJ2-1, with TRBD1 as a possible D gene (5 bases). The CDR3 spans 16 residues. The germline V gene encodes CDR1 SGHNT and CDR2 YENEEA. Trimming pared 0 bases from V and 0 bases from J, leaving 9 bases between. This CDR3 is CASSLEGDSSYNEQFF. The CDR3 DNA reads TGTGCCAGCAGCTTAGAAGGGGATAGCTCCTACAATGAGCAGTTCTTC.

The J gene is TRBJ2-7, the V gene TRBV11-2, with 10 bases that match TRBD2. CDR3 length: 15 amino acids. Germline CDR1 reads SGHAT; CDR2 reads FQNNGV. V was clipped by 5 bases and J by 6 bases; unmatched bases: 10. The CDR3 sequence: CASSPGASGSSEQYF. The CDR3 region has the DNA TGTGCCAGCAGCCCCGGGGCTAGCGGGAGCTCCGAGCAGTACTTC. Filled out from reference TRBV11-2 and TRBJ2-7, the complete variable domain reads EAGVAQSPRYKIIEKRQSVAFWCNPISGHATLYWYQQILGQGPKLLIQFQNNGVVDDSQLPKDRFSAERLKGVDSTLKIQPAKLEDSAVYLCASSPGASGSSEQYFGPGTRLTVT.

V gene TRBV28 combines with J gene TRBJ1-2; 7 nucleotides align to TRBD1. The germline V gene has CDR1 MDHEN and CDR2 SYDVKM. Germline trimming cut 2 bases from V and 4 bases from J; bases unmatched to any gene: 7. CDR3 length: 15 residues. In DNA form, the CDR3 reads TGTGCCAGCAGTTTAAATCGGGAGGGGGCCTATGGCTACACCTTC. Its translation is CASSLNREGAYGYTF.

Only a few counts were recorded for this clone. This sequence joins TRBV9 and TRBJ2-7, with TRBD2 matching 11 bases. V gave up 4 bases and J gave up 6 bases; unmatched junction bases: 12. Germline lookup yields CDR1 SGDLS and CDR2 YYNGEE. CDR3 length: 16 amino acids. The DNA for the CDR3 is TGTGCCAGCAGCTCAGGGGGGGATCTAGCGGGAGGCGAGCAGTACTTC. Its protein product is CASSSGGDLAGGEQYF.

CDR3 region: CASSESRNTQYF. The CDR3 DNA reads TGCGCCAGCAGTGAGTCGCGTAATACGCAGTATTTT. V and J are TRBV10-2 and TRBJ2-3; the D is unclear. Trimming cost V 0 bases and J 7 bases, with 5 bases left between them. Per germline, CDR1 WSHSY and CDR2 SAAADI. This CDR3 has 12 residues.

The count of this clone is one. This chain joins TRBV27 and TRBJ2-2; 7 bases fit TRBD2. Germline trimming cut 6 bases from V and 8 bases from J; bases unmatched to any gene: 6. This CDR3 has 13 residues. CDR1 and CDR2 (germline): MNHEY, SMNVEV (reference sequence). The DNA for the CDR3 is TGTGCCAGCAGCGAAAGCGGGATGGGGGAGCTGTTTTTT. Protein: CASSESGMGELFF.

The CDR3: CASSSGQGLVYEQYF. As DNA, the CDR3 is TGTGCCAGCAGCTCAGGACAGGGATTGGTGTACGAGCAGTACTTC. The chain has TRBV7-6 and TRBJ2-7, with 8 bases that match TRBD1. This CDR3 comprises 15 residues. V lost 4 bases to trimming and J lost 4 bases; unmatched junction nucleotides: 9. Per the germline V gene, CDR1 is SGHVS and CDR2 is FNYEAQ.

This clone was seen only a few times. V usage is TRBV9 and J usage is TRBJ2-2; unclear D gene. CDR3 size: 15 residues. The V gene lost 0 bases and the J gene lost 5 bases, with 11 bases spanning the gap. Germline lookup yields CDR1 SGDLS and CDR2 YYNGEE. Here the CDR3 reads CASSVGHGTTGELFF. The CDR3, as DNA: TGTGCCAGCAGCGTAGGACACGGTACAACCGGGGAGCTGTTTTTT.

The J gene is TRBJ2-5, the V gene TRBV6-1, with D perhaps TRBD2 (6 bases). The CDR3 extends over 18 amino acids. With 1 base removed from V and 1 base from J, the gap between germline ends came to 19 bases. Germline CDR1 is MNHNS and CDR2 is SASEGT. DNA of the CDR3: TGTGCCAGCAGTGAAGGGGAGTTCGGAGGGGTAGCCCAAGAGACCCAGTACTTC. Protein: CASSEGEFGGVAQETQYF.

This chain joins TRBV11-2 and TRBJ1-2; 10 nucleotides match TRBD1. The germline V gene has CDR1 SGHAT and CDR2 FQNNGV. This CDR3 is built from 15 residues. Trimming cost V 5 bases and J 7 bases; bases outside gene matches: 10. The DNA of the CDR3 is TGTGCCAGCAGCCCCCTGGGACAGGGGCCCTTTGGCTACACCTTC. Translation: CASSPLGQGPFGYTF.

The V and J genes are TRBV3-1 (or the pseudogene TRBV3-2) and TRBJ1-5; D possibly corresponds to TRBD1 (6 bases). The CDR3 length is 11 residues. Per the germline V gene, CDR1 is LGHDT and CDR2 is YNNKEL (reference sequence). V gave up 11 bases and J gave up 7 bases, with 12 bases separating them. DNA of the CDR3: TGTGCCCCAGGGGTTCGGCAGCCCCAGCATTTT. Translating gives CAPGVRQPQHF.

The chain has TRBV4-1 and TRBJ2-7, with D tentatively TRBD1 (6 bases). Germline CDR1 and CDR2: MGHRA and YSYEKL. Trimming took off 2 bases at V and 3 bases at J, with 23 bases between the two ends. The CDR3 length is 18 residues. The CDR3 coding sequence is TGCGCCAGCAGCCAAACGTCCTCTTTACAGGGATCCGGCTACGAGCAGTACTTC. Amino acids: CASSQTSSLQGSGYEQYF.

The chain couples TRBV7-8 to TRBJ2-3, with D perhaps TRBD1 (6 bases). The CDR3 runs 15 residues. CDR1 is SGHVS and CDR2 is FQNEAQ in the germline V gene. The V and J ends lost 2 bases and 4 bases respectively, with 13 bases between them. This CDR3 reads CASSLMPGVADTQYF. CDR3 nucleotides: TGTGCCAGCAGCTTAATGCCAGGGGTTGCAGATACGCAGTATTTT.

The J gene is TRBJ1-6, the V gene TRBV14; a possible D gene is TRBD1 (5 bases). This CDR3 has 15 amino acids. Per germline, CDR1 SGHDN and CDR2 FVKESK. The V gene lost 0 bases and the J gene lost 9 bases, with 12 bases spanning the gap. CDR3 nucleotide sequence: TGTGCCAGCAGCCAAGAGAGGTCAGGGCGTTCACCCCTCCACTTT. Translated: CASSQERSGRSPLHF.